These 26 T cell receptor beta chains were sequenced from one sample in a study of PD-L1 blockade in urothelial cancer. The method was immunoSEQ multiplex PCR; TCRdb's version includes in-frame clones alone and lacks a portion of them. The table includes tens of thousands of clones, more than 75% detected once. As to time point: pretreatment peripheral blood. Sequenced material: PBMCs, taken around atezolizumab (anti-PD-L1) treatment. Receptors originate from a man in his sixties with urothelial cancer.

The chain recombines TRBV6-6 with TRBJ2-1, with TRBD2 identical over 7 bases. Losses at the gene ends were 6 bases for V and 4 bases for J; bases not matched to a gene: 12. CDR3 size: 16 residues. CDR1 is MNHNY, CDR2 SVGAGI, per germline (reference sequence). CDR3 nucleotides: TGTGCCAGCAGCCTGCCTCGGGAGGTTCTGTACAATGAGCAGTTCTTC. It is translated as CASSLPREVLYNEQFF.

The CDR3 nucleotides read TGCGCCAGCAGCTTAAAGCCCCACAATGAGCAGTTCTTC. This gives the protein CASSLKPHNEQFF. The chain combines TRBV4-3 with TRBJ2-1, with D uncertain. V shed 5 bases and J shed 5 bases, with 10 bases lying between them. The CDR3 extends over 13 amino acids. Germline CDR1 reads LGHNA; CDR2 reads YSLEER.

This clone has more than one count but fewer than ten. The gene calls are TRBV10-3 and TRBJ1-2, with 7 bases aligning to TRBD1. Per germline, CDR1 ENHRY and CDR2 SYGVKD. V dropped 6 bases and J dropped 5; count of bases not matched to a gene: 6. CDR3 length equals 13 residues. CDR3 loop: CAIRGDSEYGYTF. The CDR3 DNA reads TGTGCCATCAGGGGGGACAGCGAGTATGGCTACACCTTC.

This clone was observed a single time. The chain recombines TRBV7-8 with TRBJ1-5, with TRBD1 matching over 8 bases. Germline lookup yields CDR1 SGHVS and CDR2 FQNEAQ. The trim removed 4 bases at V and 0 bases at J, leaving 8 bases unmatched. The CDR3 spans 17 residues. CDR3 in amino acids: CASSSRTGQHSNQPQHF. The CDR3 DNA reads TGTGCCAGCAGCTCCCGGACAGGGCAACATAGCAATCAGCCCCAGCATTTT.

This clone was picked up one time. In nucleotides, the CDR3 is TGTGCCAGTAGTCTCACTAGCGGGAGCGTCGTCAAAAACATTCAGTACTTC. It yields the protein CASSLTSGSVVKNIQYF. The rearrangement links TRBV19 to TRBJ2-4, with 11 nucleotides matching TRBD2. CDR1 and CDR2 from the germline V gene are LNHDA and SQIVND (reference sequence). CDR3 length equals 17 residues. V gave up 5 bases and J gave up 3 bases; unmatched junction bases: 9.

This clone has a handful of counts. The CDR3 sequence: CASSELGGTEAFF. The CDR3 nucleotides are TGTGCCAGCAGTGAACTGGGGGGCACTGAAGCTTTCTTT. This sequence joins TRBV6-1 and TRBJ1-1; maybe TRBD1 (5 bases). The CDR3 runs 13 residues. Germline lookup yields CDR1 MNHNS and CDR2 SASEGT. V was pared by 2 bases and J by 4 bases, with 8 bases between.

The J gene is TRBJ1-5, the V gene TRBV12-5; D is ambiguous. With 1 base removed from V and 9 bases from J, the gap between germline ends came to 7 bases. The CDR3 spans 12 residues. Germline values: CDR1 LGHNT, CDR2 FRNRAP. The CDR3 DNA reads as TGTGCTAGTGGTTTGGAACTCGGGCCCCAGCATTTT. It specifies CASGLELGPQHF.

The CDR3 DNA is TGTGCCAGCAGCCCTTTCTACGGACAACGAATAAACTATGGCTACACCTTC. Protein: CASSPFYGQRINYGYTF. The chain carries TRBV7-9 and TRBJ1-2; perhaps TRBD1 as D (5 bases). This CDR3 has 17 residues. Germline V gene lookup returns CDR1 SEHNR and CDR2 FQNEAQ (reference sequence). With 5 bases removed from V and 2 bases from J, the gap between germline ends came to 21 bases.

This chain connects TRBV27 to TRBJ2-1, with 14 bases matching TRBD2. The V segment lost 5 bases and the J segment 14 bases; nucleotides outside the gene matches: 14. Germline V gives CDR1 MNHEY, CDR2 SMNVEV (reference sequence). CDR3 length: 16 amino acids. The CDR3 nucleotides read TGTGCCAGCAGTCCCCTGGGACTAGCGGGAGAAAATGGGGAGTTCTTC. This gives the protein CASSPLGLAGENGEFF.

On this clone itself: The same CDR3 also results from other DNA sequences found in this sample. The chain recombines TRBV9 with TRBJ1-1, with 8 bases fitting TRBD1. J was trimmed by 2 bases and V by 3 bases; bases with no gene match: 3. Germline loops: CDR1 SGDLS, CDR2 YYNGEE. The CDR3 sequence is 14 residues long. This chain's CDR3 is CASSAQGGNTEAFF. The CDR3 DNA follows: TGTGCCAGCAGCGCACAGGGGGGCAACACTGAAGCTTTCTTT.

This chain links TRBV4-1 with TRBJ1-3, with unresolved D. The length of the CDR3 is 13 residues. The germline V and J ends were trimmed by 4 bases and 0 bases, with 4 bases remaining between them. Germline CDR1 MGHRA, CDR2 YSYEKL. The CDR3 is CASSLNSGNTIYF. DNA of the CDR3: TGCGCCAGCAGCCTAAACTCTGGAAACACCATATATTTT.

The chain is built from TRBV19 and TRBJ1-2, with D possibly TRBD1 on 5 matching bases. This CDR3 region has 14 residues. CDR1 is LNHDA, CDR2 SQIVND, per germline (reference sequence). V lost 8 bases and J lost 6, with 19 bases in between. CDR3 protein: CASSGAVVGHGYTF. The DNA of the CDR3 is TGTGCCAGTTCTGGGGCCGTGGTAGGACATGGCTACACCTTC.

The genes are TRBV4-2 and TRBJ2-3, with D perhaps TRBD2 (5 bases). The V and J ends lost 1 base and 2 bases respectively, with 16 bases between them. Germline V gene data show CDR1 as LGHNA and CDR2 as YNFKEQ. This CDR3 spans 17 amino acids. The CDR3 sequence: CASSQVSSGPYTDTQYF. In DNA, the CDR3 is TGTGCCAGCAGCCAAGTCTCCAGCGGTCCCTACACAGATACGCAGTATTTT.

This chain uses TRBV5-4 with TRBJ1-4; 7 nucleotides align to TRBD1. The CDR3 has 13 residues. J lost 8 bases, V lost 4 bases, and 5 bases had no gene match. CDR1 and CDR2 (germline): SGHNT, YYREEE (reference sequence). The CDR3 DNA is TGTGCCAGCAGCCGACAGGGAGAAGAAAAACTGTTTTTT. As protein: CASSRQGEEKLFF.

The CDR3 region is CASSQVRLAGGPGEQYF. CDR3 DNA: TGTGCCAGCAGCCAAGTTCGGCTAGCGGGGGGGCCGGGGGAGCAGTACTTC. The rearrangement joins TRBV4-2 to TRBJ2-7; 12 positions match TRBD2. This CDR3 comprises 17 residues. After removal of 1 base from V and 7 bases from J, the junction contained 11 bases not matched to a gene. Per the germline V gene, CDR1 is LGHNA and CDR2 is YNFKEQ.

The CDR3: CAWSVNEGTEAFF. In nucleotides, the CDR3 is TGTGCCTGGAGTGTCAATGAGGGCACTGAAGCTTTCTTT. The chain carries TRBV30 and TRBJ1-1, with D hard to call. The V end was cut by 0 bases, the J end by 4 bases, with 9 bases between. The CDR3 totals 13 residues. The V gene's germline CDR1 is GTSNPN and CDR2 SVGIG (reference sequence).

The V call is TRBV5-1, the J call TRBJ1-5; TRBD1 might be the D (5 bases). CDR1 is SGHRS and CDR2 is YFSETQ in the germline V gene. The CDR3 consists of 15 residues. V dropped 4 bases and J dropped 1 base, with 12 bases sitting between them. The CDR3 nucleotides are TGCGCCAGCAGCCCGGGGGACCGGAGCAATCAGCCCCAGCATTTT. It specifies CASSPGDRSNQPQHF.

The rearrangement uses TRBV30 and TRBJ2-3; 11 positions agree with TRBD2. In germline, CDR1 is GTSNPN, CDR2 SVGIG (reference sequence). The J segment lost 5 bases and the V segment lost 3 bases, leaving 7 bases of the junction unmatched. The CDR3 is 15 amino acids. CDR3 sequence reads: CAWRDSGGAGDTQYF. As DNA, the CDR3 is TGTGCCTGGAGGGATAGCGGGGGGGCGGGAGATACGCAGTATTTT.

This clone was recorded once. J is TRBJ2-3 and V is TRBV28; unclear D gene. Per germline, CDR1 MDHEN and CDR2 SYDVKM. The CDR3 spans 14 residues. The ends were cut back, 4 bases at V and 5 bases at J, with 13 bases in the middle. The CDR3 is CASSSPSLQDTQYF. In DNA, the CDR3 is TGTGCCAGCAGTTCCCCGAGCCTCCAAGATACGCAGTATTTT.

This chain connects TRBV9 to TRBJ2-2; TRBD2 aligns across 7 bases. The CDR3 is 16 residues long. The V segment lost 3 bases and the J segment 4 bases; nucleotides outside the gene matches: 9. Germline loops: CDR1 SGDLS, CDR2 YYNGEE. CDR3 loop: CASSGTRPLGTGELFF. CDR3 coding DNA: TGTGCCAGCAGCGGGACTAGACCGCTGGGCACCGGGGAGCTGTTTTTT.

V usage is TRBV5-4 and J usage is TRBJ2-2; 10 nucleotides line up with TRBD2. The length of the CDR3 is 16 residues. Germline CDR1 is SGHNT and CDR2 is YYREEE (reference sequence). J was trimmed by 4 bases and V by 2 bases; bases with no gene match: 5. The CDR3 region has the DNA TGTGCCAGCAGCTTACTAGCGGGGAGCCCCACCGGGGAGCTGTTTTTT. Protein sequence: CASSLLAGSPTGELFF. The full variable domain, in which reference TRBV5-4 and TRBJ2-2 provide the parts outside the CDR3, is ETGVTQSPTHLIKTRGQQVTLRCSSQSGHNTVSWYQQALGQGPQFIFQYYREEENGRGNFPPRFSGLQFPNYSSELNVNALELDDSALYLCASSLLAGSPTGELFFGEGSRLTVL.

J is TRBJ1-3 and V is TRBV21-1. TRBV21-1 is a documented pseudogene. The CDR3 sequence is 17 residues long. The DNA for the CDR3 is TGTGCCAGCAGCAAAGGATCCTTGGAGCGAGGAGGAAACACCATATATTTT. This gives the protein CASSKGSLERGGNTIYF.

The CDR3 reads CASSRGGADQPQHF. CDR3 sequence (DNA): TGTGCCAGCAGCCGGGGAGGGGCGGATCAGCCCCAGCATTTT. The chain joins TRBV27 to TRBJ1-5; the D gene is possibly TRBD1 (5 bases). CDR3 length: 14 amino acids. Trimming took 6 bases from V and 5 from J, leaving 14 bases between them. CDR1 is MNHEY and CDR2 is SMNVEV in the germline V gene (reference sequence).

This chain connects TRBV6-5 to TRBJ1-3, with D unclear. CDR1 and CDR2 from the germline V gene are MNHEY and SVGAGI. V gave up 2 bases and J gave up 0 bases, with 5 bases separating them. The CDR3 runs to 14 residues. CDR3 sequence (DNA): TGTGCCAGCAGTTACACCTACTCTGGAAACACCATATATTTT. Encoded protein: CASSYTYSGNTIYF.

This clone appeared a single time. The rearrangement links TRBV7-9 to TRBJ2-5; a weak D match, TRBD1 (6 bases). Looked up from germline, CDR1 is SEHNR and CDR2 is FQNEAQ (reference sequence). V gave up 5 bases and J gave up 5 bases, with 15 bases separating them. CDR3 length: 14 amino acids. CDR3 bases: TGTGCCAGCAGCCGGGACACCACCGGTGAGACCCAGTACTTC. Protein sequence: CASSRDTTGETQYF.

The chain employs TRBV6-1 and TRBJ1-5, with a weak D call TRBD1 (6 bases). V was trimmed by 1 base and J by 6 bases, leaving 13 bases between them. The germline CDR1 and CDR2 sequences are MNHNS and SASEGT. The CDR3 is 15 residues long. CDR3 in amino acids: CASSEVGGLFQPQHF. In DNA form, the CDR3 reads TGTGCCAGCAGTGAAGTGGGGGGGCTCTTTCAGCCCCAGCATTTT.